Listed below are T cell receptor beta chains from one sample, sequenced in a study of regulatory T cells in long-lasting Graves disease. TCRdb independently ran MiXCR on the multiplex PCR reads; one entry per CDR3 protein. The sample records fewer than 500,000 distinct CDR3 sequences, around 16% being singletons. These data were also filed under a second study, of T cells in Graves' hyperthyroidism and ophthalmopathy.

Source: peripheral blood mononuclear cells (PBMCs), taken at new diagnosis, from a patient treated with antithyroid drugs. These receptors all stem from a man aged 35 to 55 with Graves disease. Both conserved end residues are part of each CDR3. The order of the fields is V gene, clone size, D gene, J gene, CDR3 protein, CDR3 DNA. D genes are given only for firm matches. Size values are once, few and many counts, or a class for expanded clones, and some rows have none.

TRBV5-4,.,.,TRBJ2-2,CASSFTGTLTGELFF,TGTGCCAGCAGCTTCACCGGGACTTTGACCGGGGAGCTGTTTTTT
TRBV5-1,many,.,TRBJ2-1,CASSLAWEPSSYNEQFF,TGCGCCAGCAGCTTGGCTTGGGAACCAAGCTCCTACAATGAGCAGTTCTTC
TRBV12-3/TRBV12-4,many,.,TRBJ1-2,CASTSGTEVRRYGYTF,TGTGCCAGCACGTCAGGGACGGAAGTAAGGCGCTATGGCTACACCTTC
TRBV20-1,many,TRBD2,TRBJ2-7,CSASGLAGAYEQYF,TGCAGTGCAAGCGGACTAGCGGGAGCTTACGAGCAGTACTTC
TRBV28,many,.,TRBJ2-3,CASRLGRTDTQYF,TGTGCCAGCAGACTTGGACGCACAGATACGCAGTATTTT
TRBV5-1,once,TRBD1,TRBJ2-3,CASSLVRTGTADTQYF,TGCGCCAGCAGCCTAGTGAGGACAGGGACGGCAGATACGCAGTATTTT
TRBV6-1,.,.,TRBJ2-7,CASSTDTTYEQYF,TGTGCCAGCAGTACAGACACTACCTACGAGCAGTACTTC
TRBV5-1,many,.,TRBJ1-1,CASSLAFLF,TGCGCCAGCAGCTTGGCCTTCTTATTT
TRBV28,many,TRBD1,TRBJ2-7,CASSSGDRAYEQYF,TGTGCCAGCAGTTCCGGGGACAGAGCCTACGAGCAGTACTTC
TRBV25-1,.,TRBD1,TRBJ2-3,CASSDPGQGRNTQYF,TGTGCCAGCAGTGACCCCGGACAGGGGAGGAATACGCAGTATTTT
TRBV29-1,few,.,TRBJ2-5,CSVDSSANQETQYF,TGCAGCGTTGATTCGAGCGCGAACCAAGAGACCCAGTACTTC
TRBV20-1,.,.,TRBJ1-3,CSARVSGNTIYF,TGCAGTGCTAGAGTCTCTGGAAACACCATATATTTT
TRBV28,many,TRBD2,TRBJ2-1,CASSLRLAGIGQFF,TGTGCCAGCAGTTTAAGACTAGCGGGAATCGGGCAGTTCTTC
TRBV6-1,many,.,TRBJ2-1,CASRADYNEQFF,TGTGCCAGCAGGGCCGACTACAATGAGCAGTTCTTC
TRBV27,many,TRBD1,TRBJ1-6,CASSLFHPGGTGNSPLHF,TGTGCCAGCAGTTTATTTCATCCGGGAGGGACAGGGAATTCACCCCTCCACTTT
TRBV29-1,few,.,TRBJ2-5,CSVEDPRAGETQYF,TGCAGCGTTGAAGATCCAAGAGCGGGTGAGACCCAGTACTTC
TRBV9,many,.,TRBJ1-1,CASSVDGGTEAFF,TGTGCCAGCAGCGTAGATGGGGGCACTGAAGCTTTCTTT
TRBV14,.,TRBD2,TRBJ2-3,CASSQEALAGGPTDTQYF,TGTGCCAGCAGCCAAGAGGCACTAGCGGGAGGACCCACAGATACGCAGTATTTT
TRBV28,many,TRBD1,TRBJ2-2,CASRSPSTGGGELFF,TGTGCCAGCAGGTCTCCCTCGACAGGGGGCGGGGAGCTGTTTTTT
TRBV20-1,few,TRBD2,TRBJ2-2,CSAIPAGPNTGELFF,TGCAGTGCTATCCCAGCGGGACCTAACACCGGGGAGCTGTTTTTT
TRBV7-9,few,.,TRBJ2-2,CASSLVRTGELFF,TGTGCCAGCAGCTTAGTGAGAACCGGGGAGCTGTTTTTT
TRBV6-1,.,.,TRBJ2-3,CASSELVDTQYF,TGTGCCAGCAGCGAACTGGTAGATACGCAGTATTTT
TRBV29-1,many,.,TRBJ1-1,CSAGVGNTEAFF,TGCAGCGCTGGGGTGGGCAACACTGAAGCTTTCTTT
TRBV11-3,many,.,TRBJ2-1,CASSSRVSEQFF,TGTGCCAGCAGCTCCAGGGTTTCTGAGCAGTTCTTC
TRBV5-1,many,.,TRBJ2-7,CASSLEPRFSYEQYF,TGCGCCAGCAGCTTGGAGCCCAGGTTTTCCTACGAGCAGTACTTC
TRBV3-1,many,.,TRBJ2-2,CASSQDGLAANTGELFF,TGTGCCAGCAGCCAAGATGGGTTAGCGGCGAACACCGGGGAGCTGTTTTTT
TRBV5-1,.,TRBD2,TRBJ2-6,CASSPGTIGSSGANVLTF,TGCGCCAGCAGCCCGGGGACTATCGGAAGCTCTGGGGCCAACGTCCTGACTTTC
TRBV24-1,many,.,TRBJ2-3,CATSDLGGDTQYF,TGTGCCACCAGTGATTTGGGCGGAGATACGCAGTATTTT
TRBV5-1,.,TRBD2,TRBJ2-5,CASSLALAGTGGEQETQYF,TGCGCCAGCAGCTTGGCACTAGCGGGGACCGGGGGGGAGCAAGAGACCCAGTACTTC
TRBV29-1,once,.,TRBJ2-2,CSVKGLSGGELFF,TGCAGCGTGAAAGGGTTAAGCGGCGGGGAGCTGTTTTTT
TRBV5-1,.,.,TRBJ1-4,CASSLNQGQLFF,TGCGCCAGCAGCTTGAATCAGGGACAACTGTTTTTT
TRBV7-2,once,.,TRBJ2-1,CASKPSGTSGNEQFF,TGTGCCAGCAAGCCCTCCGGGACTTCAGGCAATGAGCAGTTCTTC
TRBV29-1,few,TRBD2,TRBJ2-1,CSVDSGRLYEQFF,TGCAGTGTGGATAGCGGGAGGCTTTATGAGCAGTTCTTC
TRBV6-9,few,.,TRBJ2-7,CASSSRSSSYEQYF,TGTGCCAGCAGTTCCCGCTCCAGCTCCTACGAGCAGTACTTC
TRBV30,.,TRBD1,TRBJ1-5,CAWSADRGGGQPQHF,TGTGCCTGGAGTGCCGACAGGGGAGGAGGCCAGCCCCAGCATTTT
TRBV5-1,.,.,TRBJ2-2,CASGQIANTGELFF,TGCGCCAGCGGCCAGATTGCGAACACCGGGGAGCTGTTTTTT
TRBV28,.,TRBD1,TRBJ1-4,CASSSTGRNEKLFF,TGTGCCAGCAGTTCGACAGGGAGGAATGAAAAACTGTTTTTT
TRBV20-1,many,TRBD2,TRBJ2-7,CSASLLAGLFEQYF,TGCAGTGCTTCCCTCCTAGCGGGCCTCTTCGAGCAGTACTTC
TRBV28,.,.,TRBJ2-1,CASNSANYNEQFF,TGTGCCAGCAATAGCGCCAACTACAATGAGCAGTTCTTC
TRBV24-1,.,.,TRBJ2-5,CATSVGRKETQYF,TGTGCCACCAGTGTTGGCAGAAAAGAGACCCAGTACTTC
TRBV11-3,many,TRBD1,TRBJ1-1,CASSHGQDLNTEAFF,TGCGCCAGCAGCCACGGACAGGACCTGAACACTGAAGCTTTCTTT
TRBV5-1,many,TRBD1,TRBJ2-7,CASSSITSTGNYEQYF,TGCGCCAGCAGCTCAATTACATCGACAGGGAATTACGAGCAGTACTTC
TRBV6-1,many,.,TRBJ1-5,CASSEARSNNQPQHF,TGTGCCAGCAGTGAAGCTAGGTCAAACAATCAGCCCCAGCATTTT
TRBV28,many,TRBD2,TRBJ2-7,CASSFHHTSGRAYEQYF,TGTGCCAGCAGTTTCCACCACACTAGCGGGAGGGCCTACGAGCAGTACTTC
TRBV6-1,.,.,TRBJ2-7,CASSPPTGISYEQYF,TGTGCCAGCAGTCCGCCGACAGGAATCTCCTACGAGCAGTACTTC
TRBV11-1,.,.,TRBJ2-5,CASSLAGTETQYF,TGTGCCAGCAGCTTAGCTGGGACCGAGACCCAGTACTTC
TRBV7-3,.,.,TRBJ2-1,CASSLPGPSYNEQFF,TGTGCCAGCAGCTTACCGGGACCAAGCTACAATGAGCAGTTCTTC
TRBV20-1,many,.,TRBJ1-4,CSARRDGGGEKLFF,TGCAGTGCGCGCCGGGACGGCGGAGGGGAAAAACTGTTTTTT
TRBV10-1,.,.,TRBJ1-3,CASSVYPGNTIYF,TGCGCCAGCAGTGTTTATCCTGGAAACACCATATATTTT
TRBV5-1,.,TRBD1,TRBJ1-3,CASSLGDSSGNTIYF,TGCGCCAGCAGCTTAGGGGACAGCTCTGGAAACACCATATATTTT
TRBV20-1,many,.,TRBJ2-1,CSAPGTGTISYNEQFF,TGCAGTGCCCCGGGGACTGGGACGATCTCCTACAATGAGCAGTTCTTC
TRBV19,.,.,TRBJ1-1,CASSVAENTEAFF,TGTGCCAGTAGTGTAGCCGAGAACACTGAAGCTTTCTTT
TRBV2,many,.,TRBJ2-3,CASSENRGLTNTQYF,TGTGCCAGCAGTGAAAACCGCGGCCTCACGAATACGCAGTATTTT
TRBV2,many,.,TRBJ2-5,CASSVVQVQETQYF,TGTGCCAGCAGTGTTGTGCAGGTCCAAGAGACCCAGTACTTC
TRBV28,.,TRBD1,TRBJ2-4,CASSPPTGGLAIQYF,TGTGCCAGCAGTCCCCCGACAGGGGGCCTCGCCATTCAGTACTTC
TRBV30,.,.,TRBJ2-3,CAWDSLSNTQYF,TGTGCCTGGGACAGTTTATCAAATACGCAGTATTTT
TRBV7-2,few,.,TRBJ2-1,CASSPAATHEQFF,TGTGCCAGCAGTCCTGCGGCTACCCATGAGCAGTTCTTC
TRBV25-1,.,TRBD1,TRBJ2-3,CASSAQGAPLGTQYF,TGTGCCAGCAGTGCCCAGGGGGCTCCCCTCGGTACGCAGTATTTT
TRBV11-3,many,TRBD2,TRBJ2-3,CASSLGLAGRTDTQYF,TGTGCCAGCAGCTTAGGGCTAGCGGGACGCACAGATACGCAGTATTTT
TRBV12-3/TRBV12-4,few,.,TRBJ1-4,CASRSGRGSEKLFF,TGTGCCAGCAGATCGGGACGAGGGAGTGAAAAACTGTTTTTT